Listed here are 15 T cell receptor beta chains from one sample, sequenced in a study of T cells expressing NK-cell markers. TCRdb reprocessed the 5' RACE reads, keeping one entry per CDR3 protein, no DNA. The sample has 500,000 or so distinct CDR3 sequences. Sequencing was performed on blood T cells: a sorted CD56 or NKG2C T cell subset, CD4+ or CD8+ T cells, or bulk PBMC T cells (not recorded which). The receptors come from a man between 18 and 35 years old in good health.

The V call is TRBV6-5, the J call TRBJ2-3; TCRdb outputs TRBD1, but without DNA this stays unchecked. CDR1 and CDR2 from the germline V gene are MNHEY and SVGAGI. The CDR3 covers 12 residues. This chain's CDR3 is CATISGGDTQYF.

The genes are TRBV15 and TRBJ2-2. The germline V gene encodes CDR1 LNHNV and CDR2 YYDKDF (reference sequence). The CDR3 covers 16 residues. CDR3 region: CATSRESLTAAGELFF.

The V and J genes are TRBV5-1 and TRBJ1-2. The CDR3 loop spans 15 amino acids. Germline values: CDR1 SGHRS, CDR2 YFSETQ. The CDR3 loop is CASSLGQDGSHGYTF.

V and J are TRBV12-3 or TRBV12-4 and TRBJ2-2; TCRdb picks TRBD1, but there is no DNA to check that call. The CDR3 is 15 amino acids. CDR3 region: CASSAPPRGGGELFF.

The chain is built from TRBV28 and TRBJ2-3. This CDR3 spans 16 amino acids. Germline V CDR1 and CDR2: MDHEN, SYDVKM. The CDR3 spells CASSPAGLSRTDTQYF.

The rearrangement uses TRBV12-3 or TRBV12-4 and TRBJ2-6; TCRdb lists TRBD1, though no DNA is available to test this call. The CDR3 runs to 17 residues. The CDR3 is CASSYRLRGSGANVLTF.

The chain employs TRBV21-1 and TRBJ2-7; TCRdb's D call of TRBD1 is untestable without DNA. TRBV21-1 has pseudogene status. This CDR3 spans 16 amino acids. CDR3 in amino acids: CASSLKPGTDSYEQYF.

This sequence joins TRBV12-3 or TRBV12-4 and TRBJ1-2. The CDR3 has 12 amino acids. CDR3 amino acids: CASSLGLYGYTF.

The chain carries TRBV3-1 and TRBJ2-3; the TRBD2 assignment by TCRdb is unverifiable without DNA. Germline CDR1 and CDR2: LGHDT and YNNKEL (reference sequence). The CDR3 runs 16 residues. The chain's CDR3 is CASSQVGGRPTDTQYF.

The V gene is TRBV10-3, the J gene TRBJ2-2; the D gene TCRdb calls, TRBD2, cannot be checked with no DNA. The CDR3 consists of 15 residues. Germline V gene lookup returns CDR1 ENHRY and CDR2 SYGVKD. The CDR3 region is CAIKFGGEDTGELFF.

The chain employs TRBV7-9 and TRBJ1-4; the D call of TRBD1 rests on TCRdb alone, since no DNA is present to check it. The CDR3 has 14 amino acids. CDR1 is SEHNR, CDR2 FQNEAQ, per germline (reference sequence). CDR3 sequence reads: CASSIDGQNEKLFF.

The rearrangement joins TRBV5-5 to TRBJ2-5; absent DNA, TCRdb's TRBD1 call cannot be checked. The CDR3 loop spans 16 amino acids. Germline V gene data show CDR1 as SGHKS and CDR2 as YYEKEE (reference sequence). This CDR3 is CASSLGAAGGLETQYF.

The chain carries TRBV6-1 and TRBJ2-3; lacking DNA, the TRBD1 call made by TCRdb goes unchecked. The CDR3 sequence is 16 residues long. Germline assignment: CDR1 MNHNS and CDR2 SASEGT. The CDR3 sequence: CASRTVQGARRGTQYF.

This chain connects TRBV30 to TRBJ2-2; TCRdb designates TRBD2, a call that cannot be tested without DNA. The germline V gene encodes CDR1 GTSNPN and CDR2 SVGIG (reference sequence). This CDR3 region has 11 residues. CDR3: CARRGSGELFF.

The chain has TRBV24-1 and TRBJ2-3; the TRBD1 assignment by TCRdb is unverifiable without DNA. Germline assignment: CDR1 KGHDR and CDR2 SFDVKD. The CDR3 length is 16 residues. The CDR3 spells CATSDLGQGTQDTQYF.